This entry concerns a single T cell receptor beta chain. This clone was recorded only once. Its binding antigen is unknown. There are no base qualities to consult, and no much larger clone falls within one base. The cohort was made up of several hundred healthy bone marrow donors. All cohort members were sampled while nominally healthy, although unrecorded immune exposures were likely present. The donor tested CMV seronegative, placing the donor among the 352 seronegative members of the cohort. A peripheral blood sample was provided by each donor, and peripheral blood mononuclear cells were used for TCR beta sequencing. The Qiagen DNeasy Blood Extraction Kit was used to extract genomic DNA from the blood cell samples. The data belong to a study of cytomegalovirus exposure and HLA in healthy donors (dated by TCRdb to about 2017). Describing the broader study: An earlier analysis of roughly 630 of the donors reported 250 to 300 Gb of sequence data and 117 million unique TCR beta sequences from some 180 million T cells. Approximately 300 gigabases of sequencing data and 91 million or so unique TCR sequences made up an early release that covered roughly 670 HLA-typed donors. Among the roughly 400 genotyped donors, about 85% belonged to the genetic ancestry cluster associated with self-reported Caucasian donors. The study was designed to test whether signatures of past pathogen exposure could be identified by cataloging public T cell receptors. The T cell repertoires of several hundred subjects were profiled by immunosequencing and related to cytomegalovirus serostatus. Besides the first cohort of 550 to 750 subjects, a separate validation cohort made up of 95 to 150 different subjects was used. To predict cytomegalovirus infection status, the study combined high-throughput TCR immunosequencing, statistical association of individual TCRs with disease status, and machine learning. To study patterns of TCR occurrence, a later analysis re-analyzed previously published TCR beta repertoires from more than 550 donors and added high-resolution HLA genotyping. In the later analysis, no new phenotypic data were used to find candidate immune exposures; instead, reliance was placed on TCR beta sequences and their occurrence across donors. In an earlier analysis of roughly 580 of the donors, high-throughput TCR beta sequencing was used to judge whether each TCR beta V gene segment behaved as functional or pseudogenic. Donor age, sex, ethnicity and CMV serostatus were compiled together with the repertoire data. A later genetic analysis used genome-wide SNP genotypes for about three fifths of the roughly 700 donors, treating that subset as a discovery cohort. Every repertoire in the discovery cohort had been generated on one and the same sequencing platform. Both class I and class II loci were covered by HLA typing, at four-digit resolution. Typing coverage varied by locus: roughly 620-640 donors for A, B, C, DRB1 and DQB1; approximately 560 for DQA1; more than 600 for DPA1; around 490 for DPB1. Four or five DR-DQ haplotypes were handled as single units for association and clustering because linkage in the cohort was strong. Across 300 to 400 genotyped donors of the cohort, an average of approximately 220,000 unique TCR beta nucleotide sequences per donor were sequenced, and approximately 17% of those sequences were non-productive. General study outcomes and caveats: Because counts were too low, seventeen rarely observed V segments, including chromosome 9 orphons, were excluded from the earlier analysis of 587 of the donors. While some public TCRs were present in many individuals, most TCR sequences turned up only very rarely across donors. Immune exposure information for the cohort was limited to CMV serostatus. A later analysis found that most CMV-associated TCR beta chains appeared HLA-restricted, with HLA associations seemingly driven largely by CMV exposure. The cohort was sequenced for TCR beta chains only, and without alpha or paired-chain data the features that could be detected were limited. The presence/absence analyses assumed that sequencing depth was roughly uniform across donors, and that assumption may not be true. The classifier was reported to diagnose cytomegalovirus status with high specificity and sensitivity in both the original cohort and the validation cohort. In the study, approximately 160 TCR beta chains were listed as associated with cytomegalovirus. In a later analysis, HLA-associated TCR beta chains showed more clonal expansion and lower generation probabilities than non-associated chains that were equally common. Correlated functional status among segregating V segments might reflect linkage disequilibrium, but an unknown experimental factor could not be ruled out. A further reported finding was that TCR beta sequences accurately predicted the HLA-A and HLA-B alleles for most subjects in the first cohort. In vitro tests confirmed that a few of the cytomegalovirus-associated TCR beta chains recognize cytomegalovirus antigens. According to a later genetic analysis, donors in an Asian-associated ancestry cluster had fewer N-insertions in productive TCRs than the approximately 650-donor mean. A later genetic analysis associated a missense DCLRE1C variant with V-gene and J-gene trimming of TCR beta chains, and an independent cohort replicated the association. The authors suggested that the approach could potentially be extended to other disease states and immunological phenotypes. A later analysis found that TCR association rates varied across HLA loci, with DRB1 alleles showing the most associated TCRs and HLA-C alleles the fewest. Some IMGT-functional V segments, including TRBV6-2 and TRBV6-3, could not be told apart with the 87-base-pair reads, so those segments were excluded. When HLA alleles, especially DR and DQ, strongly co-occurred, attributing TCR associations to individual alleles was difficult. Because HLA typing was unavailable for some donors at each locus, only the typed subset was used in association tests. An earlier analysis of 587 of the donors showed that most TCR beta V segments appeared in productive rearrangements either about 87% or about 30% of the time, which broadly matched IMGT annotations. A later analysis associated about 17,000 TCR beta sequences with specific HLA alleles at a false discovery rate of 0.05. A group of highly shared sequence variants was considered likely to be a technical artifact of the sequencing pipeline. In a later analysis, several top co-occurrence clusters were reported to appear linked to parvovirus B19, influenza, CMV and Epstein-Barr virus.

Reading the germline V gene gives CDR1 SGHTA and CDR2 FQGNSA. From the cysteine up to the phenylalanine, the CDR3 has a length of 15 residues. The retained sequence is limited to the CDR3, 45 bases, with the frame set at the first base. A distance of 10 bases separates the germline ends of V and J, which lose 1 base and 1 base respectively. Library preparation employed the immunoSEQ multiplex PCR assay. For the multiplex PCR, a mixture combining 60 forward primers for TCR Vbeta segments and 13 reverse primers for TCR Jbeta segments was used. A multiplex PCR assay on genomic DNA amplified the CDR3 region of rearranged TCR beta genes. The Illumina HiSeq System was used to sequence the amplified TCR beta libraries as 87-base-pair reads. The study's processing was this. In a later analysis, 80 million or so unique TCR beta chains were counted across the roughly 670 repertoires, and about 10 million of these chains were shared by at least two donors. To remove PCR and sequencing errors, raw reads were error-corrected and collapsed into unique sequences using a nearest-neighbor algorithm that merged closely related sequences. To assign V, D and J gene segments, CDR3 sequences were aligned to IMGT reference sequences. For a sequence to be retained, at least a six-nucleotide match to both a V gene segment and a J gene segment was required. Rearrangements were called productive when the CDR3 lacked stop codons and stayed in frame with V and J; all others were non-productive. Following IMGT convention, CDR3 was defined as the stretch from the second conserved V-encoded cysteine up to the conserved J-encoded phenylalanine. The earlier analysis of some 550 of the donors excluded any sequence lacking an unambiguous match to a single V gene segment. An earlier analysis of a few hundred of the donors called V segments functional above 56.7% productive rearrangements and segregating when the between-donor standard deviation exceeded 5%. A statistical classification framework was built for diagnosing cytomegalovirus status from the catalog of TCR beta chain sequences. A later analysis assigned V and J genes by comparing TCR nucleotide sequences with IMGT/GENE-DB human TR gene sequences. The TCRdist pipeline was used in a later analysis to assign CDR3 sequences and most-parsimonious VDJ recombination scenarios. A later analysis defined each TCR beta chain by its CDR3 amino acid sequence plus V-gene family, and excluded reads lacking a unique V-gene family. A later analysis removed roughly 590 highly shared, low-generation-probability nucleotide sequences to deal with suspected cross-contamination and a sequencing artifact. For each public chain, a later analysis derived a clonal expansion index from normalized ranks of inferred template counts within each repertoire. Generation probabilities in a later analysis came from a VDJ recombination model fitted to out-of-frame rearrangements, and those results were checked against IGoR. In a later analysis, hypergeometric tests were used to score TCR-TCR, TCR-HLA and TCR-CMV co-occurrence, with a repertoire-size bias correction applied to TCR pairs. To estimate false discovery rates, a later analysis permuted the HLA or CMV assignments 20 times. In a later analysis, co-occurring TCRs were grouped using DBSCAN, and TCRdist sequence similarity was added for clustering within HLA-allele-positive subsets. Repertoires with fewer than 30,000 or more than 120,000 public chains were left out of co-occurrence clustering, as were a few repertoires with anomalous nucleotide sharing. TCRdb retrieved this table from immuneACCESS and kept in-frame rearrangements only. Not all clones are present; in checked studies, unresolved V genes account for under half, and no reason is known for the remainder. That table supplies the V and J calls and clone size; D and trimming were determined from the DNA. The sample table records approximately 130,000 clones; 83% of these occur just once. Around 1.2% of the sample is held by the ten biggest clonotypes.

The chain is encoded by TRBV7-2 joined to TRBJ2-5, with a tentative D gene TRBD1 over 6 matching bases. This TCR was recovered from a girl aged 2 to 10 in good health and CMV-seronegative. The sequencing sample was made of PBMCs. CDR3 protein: CASSLGRGPQETQYF. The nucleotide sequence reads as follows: TGTGCCAGCAGCTTAGGCAGGGGTCCCCAAGAGACCCAGTACTTC.